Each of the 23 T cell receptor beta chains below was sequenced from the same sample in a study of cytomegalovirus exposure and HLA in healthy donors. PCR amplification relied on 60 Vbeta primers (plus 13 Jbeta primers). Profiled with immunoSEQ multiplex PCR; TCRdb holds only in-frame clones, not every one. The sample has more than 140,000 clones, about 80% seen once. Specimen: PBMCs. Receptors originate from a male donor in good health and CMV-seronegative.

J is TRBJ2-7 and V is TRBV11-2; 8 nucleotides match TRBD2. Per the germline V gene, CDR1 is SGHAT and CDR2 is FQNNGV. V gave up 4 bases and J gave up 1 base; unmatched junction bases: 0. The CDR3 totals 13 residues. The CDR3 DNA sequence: TGTGCCAGCAGCTCGGGAGGGTCCTACGAGCAGTACTTC. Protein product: CASSSGGSYEQYF.

CDR3 sequence reads: CASSFGGAIEFF. Here the CDR3 DNA reads TGTGCCAGCAGCTTCGGGGGGGCGATCGAGTTCTTC. V is TRBV7-9 and J is TRBJ2-1; TRBD2 matches at 8 bases. The CDR3 contains 12 residues. The J segment lost 14 bases and the V segment lost 3 bases, leaving 6 bases of the junction unmatched. CDR1 and CDR2 (germline): SEHNR, FQNEAQ (reference sequence).

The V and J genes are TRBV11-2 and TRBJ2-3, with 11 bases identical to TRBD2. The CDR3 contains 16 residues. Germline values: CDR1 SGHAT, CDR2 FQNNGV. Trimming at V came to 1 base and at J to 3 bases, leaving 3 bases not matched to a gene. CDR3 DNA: TGTGCCAGCAGCTTAGGTAGCGGGAGGGGAACAGATACGCAGTATTTT. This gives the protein CASSLGSGRGTDTQYF.

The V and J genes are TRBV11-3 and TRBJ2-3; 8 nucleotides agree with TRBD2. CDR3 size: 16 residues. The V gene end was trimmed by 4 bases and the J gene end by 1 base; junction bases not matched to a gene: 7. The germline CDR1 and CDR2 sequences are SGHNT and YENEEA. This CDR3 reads CASSSREGKGTDTQYF. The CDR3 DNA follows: TGTGCCAGCAGCTCCCGGGAGGGGAAGGGCACAGATACGCAGTATTTT. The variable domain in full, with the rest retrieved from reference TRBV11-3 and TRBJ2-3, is EAGVVQSPRYKIIEKKQPVAFWCNPISGHNTLYWYLQNLGQGPELLIRYENEEAVDDSQLPKDRFSAERLKGVDSTLKIQPAELGDSAVYLCASSSREGKGTDTQYFGPGTRLTVL.

CDR3 in amino acids: CASSLLSGTLNTEAFF. The CDR3 nucleotides are TGTGCCAGCAGCCTGTTATCGGGGACATTGAACACTGAAGCTTTCTTT. The chain combines TRBV2 with TRBJ1-1, with TRBD1 as a possible D gene (6 bases). V gave up 6 bases and J gave up 0 bases, with 17 bases separating them. The CDR3 is made up of 16 amino acids. Germline assignment: CDR1 SNHLY and CDR2 FYNNEI.

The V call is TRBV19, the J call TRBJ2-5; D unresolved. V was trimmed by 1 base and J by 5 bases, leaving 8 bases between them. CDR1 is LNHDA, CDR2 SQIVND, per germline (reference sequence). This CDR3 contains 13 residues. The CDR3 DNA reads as TGTGCCAGTAGTATAGTGGCCGGGGAGACCCAGTACTTC. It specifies CASSIVAGETQYF. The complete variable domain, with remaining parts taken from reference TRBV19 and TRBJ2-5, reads DGGITQSPKYLFRKEGQNVTLSCEQNLNHDAMYWYRQDPGQGLRLIYYSQIVNDFQKGDIAEGYSVSREKKESFPLTVTSAQKNPTAFYLCASSIVAGETQYFGPGTRLLVL.

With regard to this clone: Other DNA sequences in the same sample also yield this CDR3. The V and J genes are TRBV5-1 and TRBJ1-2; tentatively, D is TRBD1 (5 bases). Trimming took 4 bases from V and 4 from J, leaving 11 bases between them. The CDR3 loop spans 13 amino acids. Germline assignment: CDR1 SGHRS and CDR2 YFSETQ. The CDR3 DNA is TGCGCCAGCAGCCTCGGCAGGGTCTATGGCTACACCTTC. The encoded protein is CASSLGRVYGYTF.

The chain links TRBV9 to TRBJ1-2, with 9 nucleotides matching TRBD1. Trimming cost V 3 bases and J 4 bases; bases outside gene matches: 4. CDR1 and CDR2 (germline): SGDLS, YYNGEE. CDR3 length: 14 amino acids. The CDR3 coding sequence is TGTGCCAGCAGCGGACAGGGGGGGTTCTATGGCTACACCTTC. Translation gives CASSGQGGFYGYTF.

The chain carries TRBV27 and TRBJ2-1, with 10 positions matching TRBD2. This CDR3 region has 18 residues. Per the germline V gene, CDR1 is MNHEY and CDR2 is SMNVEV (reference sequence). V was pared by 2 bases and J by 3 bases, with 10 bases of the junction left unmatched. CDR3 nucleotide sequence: TGTGCCAGCAGTTTAAGCGGGGGGGGCGTGTATAGCTACAATGAGCAGTTCTTC. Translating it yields CASSLSGGGVYSYNEQFF.

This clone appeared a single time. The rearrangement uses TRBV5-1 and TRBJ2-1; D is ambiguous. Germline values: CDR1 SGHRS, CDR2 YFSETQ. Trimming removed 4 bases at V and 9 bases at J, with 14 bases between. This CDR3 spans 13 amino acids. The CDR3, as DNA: TGCGCCAGCAGCCTTCTTGACATTTCTGAGCAGTTCTTC. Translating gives CASSLLDISEQFF. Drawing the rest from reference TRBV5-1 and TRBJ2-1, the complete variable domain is KAGVTQTPRYLIKTRGQQVTLSCSPISGHRSVSWYQQTPGQGLQFLFEYFSETQRNKGNFPGRFSGRQFSNSRSEMNVSTLELGDSALYLCASSLLDISEQFFGPGTRLTVL.

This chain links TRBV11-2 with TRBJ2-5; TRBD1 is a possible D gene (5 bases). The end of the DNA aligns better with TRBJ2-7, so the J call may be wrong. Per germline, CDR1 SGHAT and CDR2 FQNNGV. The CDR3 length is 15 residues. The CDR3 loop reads CASSLWGRKTYEQYF. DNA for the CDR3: TGTGCCAGCAGCCTATGGGGCCGCAAAACCTACGAGCAGTACTTC.

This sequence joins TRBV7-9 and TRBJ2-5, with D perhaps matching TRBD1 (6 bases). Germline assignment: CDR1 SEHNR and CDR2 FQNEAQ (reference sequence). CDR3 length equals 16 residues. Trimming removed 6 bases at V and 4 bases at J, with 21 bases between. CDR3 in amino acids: CASSQTGQGSRETQYF. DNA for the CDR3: TGTGCCAGCAGTCAGACGGGGCAGGGGTCAAGAGAGACCCAGTACTTC.

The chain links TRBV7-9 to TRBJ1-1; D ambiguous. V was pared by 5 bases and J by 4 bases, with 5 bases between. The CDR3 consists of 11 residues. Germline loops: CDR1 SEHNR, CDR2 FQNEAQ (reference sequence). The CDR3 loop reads CASSPGTEAFF. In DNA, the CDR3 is TGTGCCAGCAGCCCGGGCACTGAAGCTTTCTTT.

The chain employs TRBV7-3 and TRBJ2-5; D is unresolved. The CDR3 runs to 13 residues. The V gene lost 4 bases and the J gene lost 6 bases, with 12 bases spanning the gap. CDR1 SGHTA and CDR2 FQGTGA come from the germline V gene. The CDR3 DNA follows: TGTGCCAGCAGCTCCGCTTTTGAGAAGACCCAGTACTTC. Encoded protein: CASSSAFEKTQYF.

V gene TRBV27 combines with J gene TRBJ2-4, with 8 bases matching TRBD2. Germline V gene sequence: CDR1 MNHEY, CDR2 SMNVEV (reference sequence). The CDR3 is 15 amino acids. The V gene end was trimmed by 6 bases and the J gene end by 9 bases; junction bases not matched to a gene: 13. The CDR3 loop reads CASRPLEAGVSIQYF. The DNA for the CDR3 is TGTGCCAGCAGGCCCCTGGAAGCGGGAGTATCCATTCAGTACTTC.

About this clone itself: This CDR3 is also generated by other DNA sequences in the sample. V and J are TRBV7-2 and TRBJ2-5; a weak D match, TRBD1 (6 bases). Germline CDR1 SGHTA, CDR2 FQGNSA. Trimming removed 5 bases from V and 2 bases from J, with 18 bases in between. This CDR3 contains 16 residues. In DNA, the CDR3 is TGTGCCAGCAGCCCAATGGACTCGACAGGACAAGAGACCCAGTACTTC. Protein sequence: CASSPMDSTGQETQYF.

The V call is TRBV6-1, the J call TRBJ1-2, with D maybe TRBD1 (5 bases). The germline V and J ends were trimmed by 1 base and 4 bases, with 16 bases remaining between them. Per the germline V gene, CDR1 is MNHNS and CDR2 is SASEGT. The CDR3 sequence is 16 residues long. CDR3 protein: CASSEVAGDLGYGYTF. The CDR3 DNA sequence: TGTGCCAGCAGTGAAGTCGCGGGGGATTTGGGCTATGGCTACACCTTC.

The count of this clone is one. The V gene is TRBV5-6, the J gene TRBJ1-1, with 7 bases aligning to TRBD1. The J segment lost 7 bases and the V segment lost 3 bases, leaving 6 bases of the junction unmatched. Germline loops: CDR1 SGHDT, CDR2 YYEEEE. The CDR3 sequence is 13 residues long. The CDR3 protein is CASSYGTVREAFF. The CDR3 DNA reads TGTGCCAGCAGCTATGGGACAGTTCGTGAAGCTTTCTTT.

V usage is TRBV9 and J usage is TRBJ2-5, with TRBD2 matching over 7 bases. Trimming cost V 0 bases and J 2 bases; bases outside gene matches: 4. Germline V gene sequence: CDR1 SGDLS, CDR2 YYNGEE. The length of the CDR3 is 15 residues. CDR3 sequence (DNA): TGTGCCAGCAGCGTAGCTAGCGGATTTCAAGAGACCCAGTACTTC. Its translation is CASSVASGFQETQYF.

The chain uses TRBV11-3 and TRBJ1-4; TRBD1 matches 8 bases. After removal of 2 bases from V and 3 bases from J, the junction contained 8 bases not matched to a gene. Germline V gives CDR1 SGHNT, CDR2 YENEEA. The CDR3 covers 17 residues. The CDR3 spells CASSLTRQGIANEKLFF. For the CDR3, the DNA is TGTGCCAGCAGCTTAACGCGACAGGGGATAGCTAATGAAAAACTGTTTTTT.

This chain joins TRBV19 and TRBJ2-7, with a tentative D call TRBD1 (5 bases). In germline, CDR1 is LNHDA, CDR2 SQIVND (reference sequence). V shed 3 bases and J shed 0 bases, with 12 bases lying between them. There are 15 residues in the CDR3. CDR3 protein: CASSIVGAPSYEQYF. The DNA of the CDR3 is TGTGCCAGTAGTATTGTAGGGGCCCCCTCCTACGAGCAGTACTTC.

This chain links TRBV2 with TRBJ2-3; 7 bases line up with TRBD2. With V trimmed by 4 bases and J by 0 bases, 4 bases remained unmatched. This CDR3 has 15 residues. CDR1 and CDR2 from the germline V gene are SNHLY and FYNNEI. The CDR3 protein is CASSGAGRSTDTQYF. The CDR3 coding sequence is TGTGCCAGCAGTGGAGCGGGGAGGAGCACAGATACGCAGTATTTT.

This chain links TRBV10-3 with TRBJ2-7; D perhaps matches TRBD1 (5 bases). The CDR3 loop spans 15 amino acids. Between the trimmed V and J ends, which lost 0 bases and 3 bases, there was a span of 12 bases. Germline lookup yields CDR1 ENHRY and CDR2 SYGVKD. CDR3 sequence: CAISESTDILYEQYF. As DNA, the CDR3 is TGTGCCATCAGTGAGTCGACGGACATCCTCTACGAGCAGTACTTC.